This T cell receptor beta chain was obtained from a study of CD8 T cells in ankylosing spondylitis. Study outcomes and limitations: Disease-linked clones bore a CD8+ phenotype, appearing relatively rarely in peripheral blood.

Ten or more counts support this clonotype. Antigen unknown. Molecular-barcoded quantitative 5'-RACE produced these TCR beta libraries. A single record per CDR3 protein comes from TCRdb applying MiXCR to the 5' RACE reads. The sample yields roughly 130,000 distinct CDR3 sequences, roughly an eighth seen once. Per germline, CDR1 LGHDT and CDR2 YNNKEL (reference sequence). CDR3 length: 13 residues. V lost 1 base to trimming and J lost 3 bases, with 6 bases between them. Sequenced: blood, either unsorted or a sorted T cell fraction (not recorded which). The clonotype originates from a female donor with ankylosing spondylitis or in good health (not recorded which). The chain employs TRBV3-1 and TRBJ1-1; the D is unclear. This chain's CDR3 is CASSQGPDTEAFF. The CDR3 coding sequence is TGTGCCAGCAGCCAAGGGCCTGACACTGAAGCTTTCTTT.